This TCR beta chain was retrieved from a study of blood T cell repertoires in COVID-19. On the study more broadly: Sites in the United States, Italy and Spain provided acute and convalescent COVID-19 samples.

The CDR3 has 14 amino acids. Germline CDR1 MNHEY, CDR2 SMNVEV (reference sequence). After removal of 4 bases from V and 9 bases from J, the junction contained 7 bases not matched to a gene. Participant age was roughly 18 to 95 years, and participants resided in approximately 25 US areas. Authors' processing steps: Nucleated cell counts were estimated from reference gene primer amplification. The assay was immunoSEQ multiplex PCR, and TCRdb's table has in-frame clones only and misses some. From that table come the V and J calls and clone size; the DNA was used to work out D and trimming. The sample includes 170,000 or so clones, roughly 84% seen only once; the top ten take 6% to 7.5%. A few counts support this clone.

The V and J genes are TRBV27 and TRBJ1-4, with 8 bases fitting TRBD1. The sequenced material came from PBMCs or T cells enriched from blood (not recorded which). This clonotype was sampled from a woman aged 45-59 years who had recovered from COVID-19. In DNA form, the CDR3 reads TGTGCCAGCAGTTACGGACAGGGAGGGAAAAAACTGTTTTTT. Amino acid sequence: CASSYGQGGKKLFF.